The source of this T cell receptor beta chain is a study of naive and memory T cell subsets. This clonotype appeared many times. The beta constant-region primer was an equimolar mix of two oligonucleotides covering TRBC1 and TRBC2. Nested alpha and beta constant-region primers with the SP2 primer drove four PCR rounds on ligated cDNA. One entry per CDR3 protein results from TCRdb running MiXCR on the UMI-ligation and nested PCR reads. The sample has about 90,000 distinct CDR3 sequences, roughly 7% seen once. This CDR3 region has 13 residues. Per the germline V gene, CDR1 is LNHDA and CDR2 is SQIVND (reference sequence). V lost 4 bases and J lost 8, with 15 bases in between.

The rearrangement joins TRBV19 to TRBJ2-7; D might be TRBD1 or TRBD2, each matching 5 bases. The receptor comes from a human donor in good health. Sample: central memory CD4+ T cells from blood. The CDR3 is CASSNRFGTKQYF. Here the CDR3 DNA reads TGTGCCAGTAGTAATCGGTTCGGGACGAAGCAGTACTTC.